Following are 6 T cell receptor beta chains from one sample sequenced in a study of cytomegalovirus exposure and HLA in healthy donors. It was with 60 Vbeta and 13 Jbeta primers that the PCR ran. Assay: immunoSEQ multiplex PCR; the TCRdb copy retains only in-frame clones and omits some. Among around 150,000 clones listed, about four fifths were seen once. The sequenced sample was PBMCs. Receptors were obtained from a male donor in good health and CMV-seronegative.

The CDR3 region is CASSEGTGGAEPIYF. CDR3 coding DNA: TGTGCCAGCAGTGAAGGGACAGGGGGCGCAGAGCCCATATATTTT. The V gene is TRBV6-4, the J gene TRBJ1-3; TRBD1 agrees at 12 bases. The length of the CDR3 is 15 residues. The germline V gene encodes CDR1 MRHNA and CDR2 SNTAGT. V lost 3 bases and J lost 11; bases outside the gene matches: 8.

V and J are TRBV13 and TRBJ1-2, with D tentatively TRBD1 (5 bases). With 2 bases removed from V and 8 bases from J, the gap between germline ends came to 18 bases. CDR1 and CDR2 from the germline V gene are PRHDT and FYEKMQ (reference sequence). The CDR3 spans 15 residues. CDR3 loop: CASSLRGTNSRGYTF. CDR3 in DNA: TGTGCCAGCAGCTTACGGGGGACGAATTCACGGGGCTACACCTTC.

The chain employs TRBV27 and TRBJ2-1, with TRBD1 matching 10 bases. V shed 7 bases, J shed 5 bases, and the junction held 2 bases outside the gene matches. The CDR3 consists of 13 residues. Germline V lookup: CDR1 MNHEY, CDR2 SMNVEV (reference sequence). CDR3 amino acids: CASTGTGDNEQFF. Here the CDR3 DNA reads TGTGCCAGCACCGGGACAGGGGACAATGAGCAGTTCTTC.

The V gene is TRBV30, the J gene TRBJ2-5; maybe TRBD1 (8 bases). Matching the DNA end better, TRBJ2-7 makes the J call doubtful. The CDR3 is 15 residues long. Germline CDR1 and CDR2: GTSNPN and SVGIG (reference sequence). The CDR3 loop reads CAWSLDRGGPYEQYF. CDR3 DNA: TGTGCCTGGAGTCTTGACAGGGGAGGGCCCTACGAGCAGTACTTC.

The table lists this clone with a few counts. The V and J genes are TRBV6-5 and TRBJ1-4, with 8 bases identical to TRBD1. The germline V gene has CDR1 MNHEY and CDR2 SVGAGI. V shed 3 bases and J 12 bases; nucleotides not matched to a gene: 9. The length of the CDR3 is 14 residues. CDR3 sequence (DNA): TGTGCCAGCAGTTATCTCCAGGGGGCGAGCGAACTGTTTTTT. It specifies CASSYLQGASELFF.

This clone was picked up one time. The rearrangement joins TRBV7-9 to TRBJ1-3; D gene ambiguous. The germline gives CDR1 SEHNR, CDR2 FQNEAQ (reference sequence). This CDR3 spans 17 amino acids. Between the trimmed V and J ends, which lost 0 bases and 4 bases, there was a span of 16 bases. CDR3 region: CASSLALGLGKGNTIYF. The CDR3 DNA sequence: TGTGCCAGCAGCTTAGCTCTCGGACTGGGGAAAGGAAACACCATATATTTT.